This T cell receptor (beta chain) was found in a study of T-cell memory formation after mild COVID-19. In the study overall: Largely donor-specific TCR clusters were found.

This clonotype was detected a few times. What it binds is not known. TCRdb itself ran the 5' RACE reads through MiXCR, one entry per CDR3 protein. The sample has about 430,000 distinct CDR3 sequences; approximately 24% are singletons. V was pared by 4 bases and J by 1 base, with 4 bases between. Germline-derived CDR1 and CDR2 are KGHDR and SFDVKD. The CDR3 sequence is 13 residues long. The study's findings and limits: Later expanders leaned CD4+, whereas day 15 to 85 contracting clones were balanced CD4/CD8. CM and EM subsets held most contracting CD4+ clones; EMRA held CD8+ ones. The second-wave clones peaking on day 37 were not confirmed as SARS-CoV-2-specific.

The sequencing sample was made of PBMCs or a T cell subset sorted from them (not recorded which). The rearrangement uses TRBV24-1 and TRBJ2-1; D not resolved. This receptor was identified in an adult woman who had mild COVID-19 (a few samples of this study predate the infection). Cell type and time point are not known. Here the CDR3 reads CATSDRSYNEQFF. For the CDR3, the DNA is TGTGCCACCAGTGACAGATCCTACAATGAGCAGTTCTTC.